This paragraph covers one T cell receptor beta chain sequence. This clonotype was counted a few times. Its antigen target is currently unknown. No qualities accompany the bases; no much larger clone lies one base away. Relative to germline, V is 5 bases shorter and J is 1 base shorter, with 20 bases between their ends. The CDR3, cysteine through phenylalanine, is 17 amino acids long. The entry retains the CDR3 DNA only, 51 bases that are in frame from base 1. Via the germline V gene, CDR1 is SGHAT and CDR2 FQNNGV. The record originates from a study of T cells in Graves' hyperthyroidism and ophthalmopathy (dated by TCRdb to between 2018 and 2021). In terms of the full investigation: Peripheral blood samples were taken at the time of initial diagnosis, prior to any treatment. TCR V-J signatures able to tell the groups apart were searched for in a discovery cohort of 90 to 100 patients, of whom more than 40 had Graves' ophthalmopathy and about 60 had stable Graves' hyperthyroidism. Prospective prediction of ophthalmopathy was tested in an independent validation cohort of 18 to 20 hyperthyroidism patients and approximately 17 patients who later progressed to ophthalmopathy. The roughly 99 discovery patients were divided at random into training and test sets in a 7:3 ratio. The study also compared thyroid tissue and blood T-cell repertoires from 5 to 7 Graves' hyperthyroidism patients. After sampling, hyperthyroidism patients received methimazole starting at 30 mg daily, and ophthalmopathy patients received high-dose intravenous methylprednisolone. The paper describes TCR Vbeta CDR3 sequencing of roughly 130 peripheral blood samples, made up of 43 ophthalmopathy patients, 70 to 75 hyperthyroidism patients and 17 progressor patients.

Ophthalmopathy patients had moderately to severely active disease, Clinical Activity Score of at least 3, NOSPECS grade of at least 4, and duration under 3 months. Exclusion was applied to patients with uncontrolled infections, other autoimmune diseases, pregnancy or lactation. Diagnoses were established on the basis of clinical symptoms, serum thyroxine and TRAb, thyroid ultrasound, and orbital computed tomography. PBMCs were isolated from around 10 ml of fresh peripheral blood by Ficoll-Paque density gradient centrifugation. Trizol reagent was used to extract total RNA, and RNA quality was then checked on an Agilent 2100 Bioanalyzer. Study-level results and caveats: Sample size was not statistically predetermined, and blinding of investigators to group allocation was not performed. Ophthalmopathy was separated from stable hyperthyroidism by a 13 V-J signature model, with roughly 88% sensitivity and 81% to 82% specificity obtained in cross-validation and 80%/75% obtained in testing. Blood samples also contained most of the expanded thyroid clonotypes (frequency above 0.001), which suggests that blood repertoires may reflect thyroid immune responses. In validation, the model predicted progression to ophthalmopathy a median of roughly six months before onset, with approximately 71% sensitivity and about 72% specificity.

The TCR beta CDR3 regions were amplified from RNA transcripts. A first-round RT-PCR of the TCR CDR3 used the HTBI primer set with the Qiagen OneStep RT-PCR kit. Libraries were constructed in a second round of multiplex PCR, after which size selection and purification were performed. The libraries were sequenced on an Illumina HiSeq2000 using paired-end 100 bp reads. The authors processed their data as follows. SOAPnuke was used to process the raw data, throwing out any read that contained adapters or uncalled bases, had a mean Phred below 15, or lacked an exact constant-primer or identifier match. High-quality paired reads were merged using COPE v1.2.5, and each unique nucleotide sequence was defined as a clonotype. MiTCR v1.1 was used to align clonotypes to the IMGT TRBV, TRBD and TRBJ reference segments. Analysis was restricted to V-J combinations with a frequency above 0.0001, which covered 99.2% of repertoires. The TCS score was defined as the ratio of F50 (clonal expansion) to E x V (chaos), calculated using BLOSUM62-based TCRdist between CDR3 peptides within each V-J. Welch's t-statistics and random forest reduced fewer than 550 V-J features to 13, which were used in a naive Bayes classifier (R e1071). TCRdb redid the processing of the public reads, applying fastp at Q25 and MiXCR, and retained in-frame beta chains. CDR3 protein sequences are deduplicated, and each keeps its most common genes and DNA. The V and J calls were determined by TCRdb, not by the authors. The sample has about 350,000 distinct CDR3 sequences on record, 15% to 20% of them singletons. Around 16% of the sample is in the top ten clones.

The V gene is TRBV11-2 and the J gene is TRBJ2-5; the D match is possibly TRBD1 or TRBD2, with 6 bases aligned in each. The receptor comes from a woman aged 40-49 years with Graves' ophthalmopathy. The sequenced material came from blood. The CDR3 protein sequence reads: CASSPWGARAIQETQYF. DNA sequence: TGTGCCAGCAGCCCGTGGGGGGCCAGGGCGATCCAAGAGACCCAGTACTTC.